Listed here are 31 T cell receptor beta chains from one sample, sequenced in a study of blood T cells in healthy people across ages. Sample-barcoded 5' priming and a J-beta primer mix drove a second PCR of 7 to 11 cycles. Each CDR3 protein is one row after TCRdb ran MiXCR on the 5' RACE reads. This sample has some 1.7 million distinct CDR3 sequences, with about 30% found just once. What was sequenced was blood. Receptor source: a woman aged 25 to 39 in good health.

This clonotype was detected a few times. V usage is TRBV9 and J usage is TRBJ1-2, with unresolved D. Trimming removed 4 bases at V and 5 bases at J, with 18 bases between. The CDR3 has 15 amino acids. The germline V gene encodes CDR1 SGDLS and CDR2 YYNGEE. The CDR3 here is CASSPSVDVGYGYTF. The CDR3 nucleotides read TGTGCCAGCAGCCCCTCCGTAGACGTGGGGTATGGCTACACCTTC.

The chain recombines TRBV7-2 with TRBJ1-4; the D gene is possibly TRBD1 (6 bases). Per germline, CDR1 SGHTA and CDR2 FQGNSA. This CDR3 spans 16 amino acids. With 1 base removed from V and 10 bases from J, the gap between germline ends came to 19 bases. CDR3 DNA sequence: TGTGCCAGCAGCTTAGGAACCGGGACACCCCAAGCAAAACTGTTTTTT. It translates to CASSLGTGTPQAKLFF.

This clonotype was recorded many times. V and J are TRBV24-1 and TRBJ2-3; the match to TRBD1 covers 9 bases. Germline assignment: CDR1 KGHDR and CDR2 SFDVKD. This CDR3 has 16 amino acids. Trimming cost V 4 bases and J 3 bases; bases outside gene matches: 7. CDR3 sequence: CATSDPGTGLTDTQYF. CDR3 bases: TGTGCCACCAGTGACCCCGGGACAGGGTTAACAGATACGCAGTATTTT.

This clonotype was recorded at least ten times. This sequence joins TRBV5-1 and TRBJ2-7; the match to TRBD2 covers 10 bases. The J segment lost 5 bases and the V segment lost 2 bases, leaving 4 bases of the junction unmatched. The CDR3 length is 14 residues. Germline V lookup: CDR1 SGHRS, CDR2 YFSETQ. The CDR3: CASSLAGGSDEQYF. The CDR3 DNA reads TGCGCCAGCAGCTTAGCGGGAGGGTCCGACGAGCAGTACTTC. The whole variable domain, filled in from reference TRBV5-1 and TRBJ2-7, reads KAGVTQTPRYLIKTRGQQVTLSCSPISGHRSVSWYQQTPGQGLQFLFEYFSETQRNKGNFPGRFSGRQFSNSRSEMNVSTLELGDSALYLCASSLAGGSDEQYFGPGTRLTVT.

The V and J genes are TRBV10-3 and TRBJ1-5; weak D call: TRBD1 (6 bases). From germline, CDR1 is ENHRY and CDR2 SYGVKD. The CDR3 extends over 14 amino acids. V was shortened by 6 bases and J by 7 bases, with 16 bases between the two germline ends. This CDR3 reads CAISETGIDQPQHF. In DNA form, the CDR3 reads TGTGCCATCAGCGAGACAGGAATTGACCAGCCCCAGCATTTT.

V usage is TRBV10-3 and J usage is TRBJ2-7; the match to TRBD1 covers 7 bases. Germline assignment: CDR1 ENHRY and CDR2 SYGVKD. The CDR3 totals 14 residues. Germline trimming cut 2 bases from V and 2 bases from J; bases unmatched to any gene: 3. This CDR3 reads CAISETGQPYEQYF. The CDR3 region has the DNA TGTGCCATCAGTGAGACGGGACAGCCCTACGAGCAGTACTTC.

This clonotype was seen a few times. The chain uses TRBV25-1 and TRBJ2-5, with 8 bases matching TRBD1. This CDR3 contains 15 residues. Per germline, CDR1 MGHDK and CDR2 SYGVNS. J lost 3 bases, V lost 1 base, and 4 bases had no gene match. This chain's CDR3 is CASSEWTGTEETQYF. CDR3 nucleotides: TGTGCCAGCAGTGAATGGACAGGGACGGAAGAGACCCAGTACTTC.

The chain couples TRBV12-3 or TRBV12-4 to TRBJ1-4; D remains ambiguous. Deletions cut 3 bases from V and 10 bases from J, with 15 bases between. This CDR3 has 14 residues. The CDR3 region has the DNA TGTGCCAGCAGTTTCGCTATCCGGCCGGTAAAACTGTTTTTT. Translated: CASSFAIRPVKLFF.

CDR3 nucleotides: TGCGCCAGCAGCCAAGTTTTCGCCGCCTACGAGCAGTACTTC. It encodes CASSQVFAAYEQYF. The chain combines TRBV4-1 with TRBJ2-7, with D hard to call. V lost 1 base to trimming and J lost 2 bases, with 9 bases between them. The CDR3 spans 14 residues. Germline CDR1 MGHRA, CDR2 YSYEKL.

The rearrangement uses TRBV29-1 and TRBJ2-1, with D perhaps TRBD2 (7 bases). Trimming took off 5 bases at V and 10 bases at J, with 24 bases between the two ends. There are 15 residues in the CDR3. In germline, CDR1 is SQVTM, CDR2 ANQGSEA. The CDR3 is CSVFGLGGFSREQFF. In DNA, the CDR3 is TGCAGCGTTTTTGGACTAGGGGGGTTCTCTCGGGAGCAGTTCTTC.

This clonotype came up a few times. The chain joins TRBV5-1 to TRBJ1-1; 11 bases are shared with TRBD1. The CDR3 sequence is 16 residues long. Germline CDR1 is SGHRS and CDR2 is YFSETQ. With 4 bases clipped from V and 1 base from J, the junction kept 6 bases outside the gene matches. CDR3 residues: CASSLDRGHRNTEAFF. In nucleotides, the CDR3 is TGCGCCAGCAGCCTGGACAGGGGGCATCGGAACACTGAAGCTTTCTTT.

The sample holds a few counts of this clonotype. The chain carries TRBV12-3 or TRBV12-4 and TRBJ2-7; D is undetermined. This CDR3 has 14 amino acids. V gave up 3 bases and J gave up 3 bases, with 12 bases separating them. The CDR3 here is CASSFSDGDYEQYF. The CDR3 nucleotides read TGTGCCAGCAGTTTCTCGGACGGAGACTACGAGCAGTACTTC.

The chain joins TRBV7-2 to TRBJ2-5; TRBD2 matches 9 bases. V lost 4 bases and J lost 11; bases outside the gene matches: 5. This CDR3 spans 12 amino acids. Germline loops: CDR1 SGHTA, CDR2 FQGNSA. CDR3 sequence: CASSSGLAPQYF. DNA of the CDR3: TGTGCCAGCAGCTCTGGACTAGCGCCGCAGTACTTC.

On this clonotype: A much larger clone is a single base away; this may be a read error. This chain uses TRBV20-1 with TRBJ1-2; D gene uncertain. CDR3 length: 13 residues. Germline CDR1 is DFQATT and CDR2 is SNEGSKA (reference sequence). V dropped 5 bases and J dropped 4 bases, with 14 bases sitting between them. The CDR3 sequence is CSAGIDGRYGYTF. DNA for the CDR3: TGCAGTGCTGGTATTGACGGCCGCTATGGCTACACCTTC.

The chain couples TRBV10-3 to TRBJ2-3; 7 nucleotides match TRBD2. The germline CDR1 and CDR2 sequences are ENHRY and SYGVKD. V lost 0 bases and J lost 4; bases outside the gene matches: 4. The CDR3 contains 15 residues. CDR3 sequence reads: CAISESRGWSDTQYF. CDR3 in DNA: TGTGCCATCAGTGAGTCGCGGGGGTGGTCAGATACGCAGTATTTT.

This clonotype was detected a few times. The chain has TRBV18 and TRBJ2-6; 8 positions agree with TRBD1. Trimming took 0 bases from V and 2 from J; bases not matched to a gene: 0. CDR3 length: 16 amino acids. Germline-derived CDR1 and CDR2 are KGHSH and LQKENI. The CDR3, as DNA: TGTGCCAGCTCACCACCGACAGGGGCTGGGGCCAACGTCCTGACTTTC. Translation gives CASSPPTGAGANVLTF.

Many counts were recorded for this clonotype. The genes are TRBV10-3 and TRBJ2-5; possible D gene TRBD2, 7 bases. The CDR3 contains 12 residues. The V and J ends lost 8 bases and 4 bases respectively, with 11 bases between them. CDR1 is ENHRY and CDR2 is SYGVKD in the germline V gene. The CDR3 spells CAIGGAPETQYF. CDR3 in DNA: TGTGCCATCGGGGGGGCTCCAGAGACCCAGTACTTC.

The V call is TRBV7-9, the J call TRBJ2-5, with D perhaps TRBD2 (6 bases). Per the germline V gene, CDR1 is SEHNR and CDR2 is FQNEAQ (reference sequence). CDR3 length: 16 amino acids. V was pared by 2 bases and J by 4 bases, with 17 bases between. The CDR3 loop reads CASSLSMRTGGETQYF. The CDR3 DNA follows: TGTGCCAGCAGCTTATCGATGAGGACCGGGGGAGAGACCCAGTACTTC.

This clonotype was seen at least ten times. The V and J genes are TRBV7-2 and TRBJ2-1, with D perhaps TRBD2 (6 bases). V lost 2 bases and J lost 5, with 13 bases in between. The CDR3 runs to 15 residues. The germline CDR1 and CDR2 sequences are SGHTA and FQGNSA. CDR3 coding DNA: TGTGCCAGCAGCTTACTGAGCGAGCGGGACAATGAGCAGTTCTTC. Its translation is CASSLLSERDNEQFF. Full variable domain (remainder filled in from reference TRBV7-2 and TRBJ2-1): GAGVSQSPSNKVTEKGKDVELRCDPISGHTALYWYRQSLGQGLEFLIYFQGNSAPDKSGLPSDRFSAERTGGSVSTLTIQRTQQEDSAVYLCASSLLSERDNEQFFGPGTRLTVL.

This clonotype was seen only a few times. This chain links TRBV2 with TRBJ2-2, with 8 bases lining up with TRBD2. Germline assignment: CDR1 SNHLY and CDR2 FYNNEI. Unmatched junction bases numbered 7, after V lost 6 bases and J lost 4 bases. The CDR3 has 15 residues. The CDR3 DNA sequence: TGTGCCAGCAGGGGAGGACTAGCAGGCACCGGGGAGCTGTTTTTT. This encodes CASRGGLAGTGELFF.

V is TRBV7-4 and J is TRBJ2-7; D remains ambiguous. The CDR3 has 16 amino acids. Trimming took 5 bases from V and 7 from J, leaving 24 bases between them. CDR1 is SGHVT and CDR2 is SQSDAQ in the germline V gene. CDR3 amino acids: CASSARPRRCKVEQYF. The CDR3 coding sequence is TGTGCCAGCAGCGCCCGACCTAGGCGGTGTAAGGTGGAGCAGTACTTC. Based on the CDR3 plus reference TRBV7-4 and TRBJ2-7, the full variable domain is GAGVSQSPRYKVAKRGRDVALRCDSISGHVTLYWYRQTLGQGSEVLTYSQSDAQRDKSGRPSGRFSAERPERSVSTLKIQRTEQGDSAVYLCASSARPRRCKVEQYFGPGTRLTVT.

The chain employs TRBV20-1 and TRBJ2-5; the match to TRBD2 covers 9 bases. CDR1 and CDR2 (germline): DFQATT, SNEGSKA (reference sequence). Trimming at V came to 8 bases and at J to 8 bases, leaving 9 bases not matched to a gene. The CDR3 has 12 residues. The CDR3 reads CSWREGWETQYF. The CDR3, as DNA: TGCAGTTGGCGGGAGGGCTGGGAAACCCAGTACTTC.

The V and J genes are TRBV6-2 or TRBV6-3 and TRBJ1-1; D not certain. The CDR3 loop spans 12 amino acids. V gave up 2 bases and J gave up 7 bases, with 8 bases separating them. Germline V lookup: CDR1 MNHEY, CDR2 SVGEGT. As DNA, the CDR3 is TGTGCCAGCAGTTACAAGGCAGGTGAAGCTTTCTTT. Translated, it gives CASSYKAGEAFF.

This clonotype came up a few times. This chain links TRBV29-1 with TRBJ2-3; D may be TRBD2 (7 bases). The CDR3 length is 13 residues. CDR1 and CDR2 from the germline V gene are SQVTM and ANQGSEA. Between the trimmed V and J ends, which lost 7 bases and 4 bases, there was a span of 15 bases. CDR3 in DNA: TGCAGCGAGGGGGGAGGGAAGCCAGATACGCAGTATTTT. Encoded protein: CSEGGGKPDTQYF.

This chain uses TRBV6-5 with TRBJ1-2, with D possibly being TRBD1 (6 bases). The CDR3 has 14 residues. V was pared by 6 bases and J by 6 bases, with 17 bases between. Per germline, CDR1 MNHEY and CDR2 SVGAGI. In DNA, the CDR3 is TGTGCCAGCAGCCGCGGGGGCAGGGAGCATGGCTACACCTTC. Protein sequence: CASSRGGREHGYTF.

A word on this clonotype: A much larger clone is a single base away; this may be a read error. The chain joins TRBV7-2 to TRBJ2-7; D gene uncertain. Germline V CDR1 and CDR2: SGHTA, FQGNSA. The CDR3 loop spans 14 amino acids. V shed 7 bases and J shed 3 bases, with 16 bases lying between them. This chain's CDR3 is CASTPSAVFYEQYF. DNA for the CDR3: TGTGCCAGCACCCCTTCGGCGGTCTTCTACGAGCAGTACTTC.

The rearrangement links TRBV10-1 to TRBJ2-1, with D tentatively TRBD1 (5 bases). The germline V and J ends were trimmed by 2 bases and 7 bases, with 9 bases remaining between them. CDR3 length: 13 residues. Germline CDR1 WNHNN, CDR2 SYGVQD (reference sequence). The chain's CDR3 is CASSEAGKNEQFF. The CDR3 DNA sequence: TGCGCCAGCAGTGAGGCAGGGAAAAATGAGCAGTTCTTC.

Comments on this clonotype: It may be a read error: a sequence one base away is much more abundant. The chain uses TRBV10-2 and TRBJ2-1; D ambiguous. The CDR3 spans 12 residues. Per the germline V gene, CDR1 is WSHSY and CDR2 is SAAADI. Trimming pared 5 bases from V and 13 bases from J, leaving 15 bases between. Here the CDR3 DNA reads TGCGCCAGCAGTCAACTACCCGAGACCCAGTTCTTC. It specifies CASSQLPETQFF.

This clonotype has just a few counts. DNA of the CDR3: TGCAGTGCTGCGCAGGGGAGGGGGTATTCACCCCTCCACTTT. Its protein product is CSAAQGRGYSPLHF. The chain has TRBV20-1 and TRBJ1-6, with D perhaps TRBD1 (6 bases). CDR3 length: 14 amino acids. Germline V gives CDR1 DFQATT, CDR2 SNEGSKA (reference sequence). The V end lost 5 bases, the J end lost 8 bases, and 16 bases lay between the germline ends.

The table lists this clonotype with a few counts. The V call is TRBV6-1, the J call TRBJ1-1; D gene uncertain. Per germline, CDR1 MNHNS and CDR2 SASEGT. The CDR3 is made up of 15 amino acids. Deletions cut 7 bases from V and 0 bases from J, with 15 bases between. This chain's CDR3 is CASIEEGLLNTEAFF. Written as DNA, the CDR3 is TGTGCCAGCATCGAGGAGGGCCTCTTGAACACTGAAGCTTTCTTT.

This clonotype was seen ten or more times. The chain employs TRBV27 and TRBJ2-7, with D possibly being TRBD1 or TRBD2 (5 bases each). Trimming removed 5 bases at V and 3 bases at J, with 14 bases between. The CDR3 totals 14 residues. The germline V gene encodes CDR1 MNHEY and CDR2 SMNVEV (reference sequence). The CDR3 sequence: CASSPSGTLYEQYF. The DNA of the CDR3 is TGTGCCAGCAGTCCCTCCGGGACCCTCTACGAGCAGTACTTC.